This TCR beta chain comes out of a study of identical twins. General study points: Within cord blood, abundant beta clonotypes carried fewer insertions, but memory repertoires showed no such trend. Recombination models fit unrelated individuals' TCR alpha sharing but underestimated twins'.

Through template switching, a universal primer site was introduced, and the cDNA contained unique molecular identifiers. TCRdb itself ran the 5' RACE reads through MiXCR, one entry per CDR3 protein. The sample consists of about 470,000 distinct CDR3 sequences, more than 20% of them appearing once. Germline V gene sequence: CDR1 LGHDT, CDR2 YNNKEL (reference sequence). This CDR3 region has 15 residues. After removal of 4 bases from V and 13 bases from J, the junction contained 16 bases not matched to a gene. A few counts support this clonotype. The target antigen is unknown. This sample was also put to use in a study of T cells expressing NK-cell markers. As that report states: The study sequenced eight donors, seven HCMV-seropositive and one seronegative.

The receptor's source is a woman aged 18-29 years in good health. Sequenced: CD4+ T cells sorted from blood. This chain connects TRBV3-1 to TRBJ2-7; 10 nucleotides match TRBD2. CDR3 residues: CASSLAGTSATLNYF. The CDR3 bases are TGTGCCAGCAGCCTTGCAGGGACTAGCGCAACTTTAAACTACTTC.